This T cell receptor (beta chain) was identified during a study of cytomegalovirus exposure and HLA in healthy donors. PCR primers comprised 60 Vbeta and 13 Jbeta primers. How the authors handled the data: Roughly 12 million shared chains were among roughly 81 million unique TCR beta chains counted in a later analysis. Clones were read by immunoSEQ multiplex PCR, and TCRdb kept only the in-frame ones, dropping some. That table supplies the V and J calls and clone size; D and trimming were determined from the DNA. The sample shows approximately 100,000 clones, about 75% of them seen only once. With respect to this clone: The antigen remains undetermined.

V was pared by 0 bases and J by 1 base, with 13 bases between. The CDR3 is made up of 17 amino acids. The V gene's germline CDR1 is SGHRS and CDR2 YFSETQ. Whole-study findings and limits: Most TCR sequences were uncommon, yet certain public TCRs appeared in many donors.

This sequence was found in a woman aged 18-35 years in good health and CMV-seropositive. The rearrangement uses TRBV5-1 and TRBJ2-2, with TRBD2 as a possible D gene (6 bases). Material: PBMCs. CDR3 sequence reads: CASSLVGGRENTGELFF. CDR3 bases: TGCGCCAGCAGCTTGGTAGGCGGGCGGGAGAACACCGGGGAGCTGTTTTTT.